A selection of T cell receptor beta chains follows, all from one sample in a study of shared clonotypes between healthy human individuals. Sequencing was performed with immunoSEQ multiplex PCR; in TCRdb, only in-frame clones are kept and a portion is missing. The sample yields about 2 million clones, 95% seen once. Input material: naive CD4+ T cells sorted from blood. The receptors were sampled from a man in his late teens or twenties in good health. Each CDR3 is given with its conserved first and last residue. Each record gives: D gene, V gene, clone size, J gene, CDR3 protein, CDR3 DNA. The D gene is left open where the match is weak. Clone size is stated in some rows and not others, as once, few, many or a class when expanded.

d_call: TRBD2; v_call: TRBV27; clone_size: NA; j_call: TRBJ2-7; cdr3_aa: CASSSLAGGHYEQYF; cdr3_nt: TGTGCCAGCAGTTCGCTAGCGGGGGGACACTACGAGCAGTACTTC
d_call: NA; v_call: TRBV7-9; clone_size: NA; j_call: TRBJ2-7; cdr3_aa: CASRALEYEQYF; cdr3_nt: TGTGCCAGCAGGGCTTTAGAGTACGAGCAGTACTTC
d_call: TRBD1; v_call: TRBV18; clone_size: once; j_call: TRBJ1-3; cdr3_aa: CASSPPGQGNTIYF; cdr3_nt: TGTGCCAGCTCACCACCGGGACAGGGAAACACCATATATTTT
d_call: NA; v_call: TRBV5-1; clone_size: NA; j_call: TRBJ2-3; cdr3_aa: CASSLIPGVPDTQYF; cdr3_nt: TGCGCCAGCAGCTTGATTCCGGGGGTTCCAGATACGCAGTATTTT
d_call: TRBD2; v_call: TRBV6-6; clone_size: NA; j_call: TRBJ2-7; cdr3_aa: CASSYSYSGITYEQYF; cdr3_nt: TGTGCCAGCAGTTACTCGTATAGCGGGATAACCTACGAGCAGTACTTC
d_call: NA; v_call: TRBV19; clone_size: NA; j_call: TRBJ2-2; cdr3_aa: CASSSHRATPLGELFF; cdr3_nt: TGTGCCAGTAGTAGCCACCGCGCGACCCCGCTCGGGGAGCTGTTTTTT
d_call: TRBD1; v_call: TRBV6-5; clone_size: NA; j_call: TRBJ1-1; cdr3_aa: CASSLETGINTEAFF; cdr3_nt: TGTGCCAGCAGTCTAGAGACAGGGATAAACACTGAAGCTTTCTTT
d_call: NA; v_call: TRBV2; clone_size: NA; j_call: TRBJ1-1; cdr3_aa: CASSEGLTEAFF; cdr3_nt: TGTGCCAGCAGTGAAGGGCTTACTGAAGCTTTCTTT
d_call: NA; v_call: TRBV5-1; clone_size: NA; j_call: TRBJ2-3; cdr3_aa: CASSHRSGADTQYF; cdr3_nt: TGCGCCAGCAGCCATCGTTCGGGGGCAGATACGCAGTATTTT
d_call: NA; v_call: TRBV7-9; clone_size: NA; j_call: TRBJ1-1; cdr3_aa: CASSPTGPNTEAFF; cdr3_nt: TGTGCCAGCAGCCCCACTGGACCGAACACTGAAGCTTTCTTT
d_call: NA; v_call: TRBV7-2; clone_size: NA; j_call: TRBJ2-7; cdr3_aa: CASSSLREQYF; cdr3_nt: TGTGCCAGCAGCTCCCTGAGGGAGCAGTACTTC
d_call: TRBD2; v_call: TRBV7-2; clone_size: NA; j_call: TRBJ2-5; cdr3_aa: CASSLAGAGETQYF; cdr3_nt: TGTGCCAGCAGCTTGGCGGGAGCGGGAGAGACCCAGTACTTC
d_call: NA; v_call: TRBV5-4; clone_size: NA; j_call: TRBJ1-2; cdr3_aa: CASSVGVYYGYTF; cdr3_nt: TGTGCCAGCAGCGTGGGGGTTTACTATGGCTACACCTTC
d_call: TRBD1; v_call: TRBV19; clone_size: NA; j_call: TRBJ2-7; cdr3_aa: CASSSDRGGEQYF; cdr3_nt: TGTGCCAGTAGTTCCGACAGGGGTGGGGAGCAGTACTTC
d_call: NA; v_call: TRBV27; clone_size: NA; j_call: TRBJ1-3; cdr3_aa: CASSLAGAGNTIYF; cdr3_nt: TGTGCCAGCAGTTTGGCAGGGGCTGGAAACACCATATATTTT
d_call: NA; v_call: TRBV18; clone_size: once; j_call: TRBJ1-4; cdr3_aa: CASSLATNEKLFF; cdr3_nt: TGTGCCAGCTCACTCGCAACTAATGAAAAACTGTTTTTT